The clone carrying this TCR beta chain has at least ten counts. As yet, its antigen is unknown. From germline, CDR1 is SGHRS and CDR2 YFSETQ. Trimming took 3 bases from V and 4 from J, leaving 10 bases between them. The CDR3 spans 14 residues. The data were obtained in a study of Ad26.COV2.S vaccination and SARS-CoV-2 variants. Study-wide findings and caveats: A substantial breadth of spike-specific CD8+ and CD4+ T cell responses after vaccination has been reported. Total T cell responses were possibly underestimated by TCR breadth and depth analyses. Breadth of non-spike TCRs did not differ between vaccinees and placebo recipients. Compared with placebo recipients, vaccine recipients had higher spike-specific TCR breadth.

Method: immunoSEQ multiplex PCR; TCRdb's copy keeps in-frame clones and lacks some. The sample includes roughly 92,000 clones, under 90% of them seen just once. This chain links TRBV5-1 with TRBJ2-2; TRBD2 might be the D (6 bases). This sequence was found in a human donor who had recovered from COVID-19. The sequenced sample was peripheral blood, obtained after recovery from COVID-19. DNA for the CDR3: TGCGCCAGCAGCTCTGGGACTTTCACCGGGGAGCTGTTTTTT. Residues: CASSSGTFTGELFF.